The clone carrying this T cell receptor (beta chain) was detected only once. The antigen remains undetermined. Alopecia areata patients provided lesional scalp punch biopsies and peripheral blood, both collected for the study. This sample was taken from a study of CD8+ T cells in alopecia areata. General observations from the study: Scalp sample data also include resident alphabeta T cells from normal skin. Especially in alopecia totalis/universalis, lesional scalp showed greater clonality than normal scalp did.

Following extraction, RNA underwent reverse transcription to cDNA, which served as the sequencing template. Assay used: immunoSEQ multiplex PCR; TCRdb lists only in-frame clones, some missing. This table has about 34,000 clones, about 74% appearing once. The sequence came from a human donor with alopecia areata. Sequenced input: NKG2D-low CD8+ T cells sorted from blood.

CDR3 in amino acids: CASSQDLGNTEAFF. CDR3 bases: TGCGCCAGCAGCCAAGACTTGGGGAACACTGAAGCTTTCTTT. This chain connects TRBV4-1 to TRBJ1-1; D remains unclear. The CDR3 has 14 residues. V gave up 0 bases and J gave up 1 base, with 6 bases separating them. Germline V gene sequence: CDR1 MGHRA, CDR2 YSYEKL.